These 20 T cell receptor beta chains originate from one sample sequenced in a study of blood T cells in healthy people across ages. A second PCR of roughly 7 to 11 cycles used a sample-barcoded 5' primer and a J-beta primer mix. One entry per CDR3 protein, called by TCRdb with MiXCR from the 5' RACE reads. The sample consists of nearly 800,000 distinct CDR3 sequences, approximately 25% of them appearing once. These same data were also listed under a study on T cells of mothers and their children.

The sequenced material came from blood. Receptors were obtained from a boy younger than 18 in good health.

The rearrangement uses TRBV7-2 and TRBJ2-5; D might be TRBD1 (6 bases). The germline V gene has CDR1 SGHTA and CDR2 FQGNSA. V lost 6 bases to trimming and J lost 4 bases, with 12 bases between them. CDR3 size: 13 residues. CDR3 DNA sequence: TGTGCCAGCAGACAAACAGGGTTAGAGACCCAGTACTTC. Its protein is CASRQTGLETQYF.

The rearrangement joins TRBV28 to TRBJ2-7; 8 nucleotides match TRBD2. Germline V lookup: CDR1 MDHEN, CDR2 SYDVKM. V was clipped by 5 bases and J by 4 bases; unmatched bases: 13. The CDR3 has 16 residues. The CDR3 region has the DNA TGTGCCAGCAGTCACTCCACCCTGGGACTAGGGTACGAGCAGTACTTC. It encodes CASSHSTLGLGYEQYF.

The chain links TRBV20-1 to TRBJ2-7; 9 bases fit TRBD2. CDR3 length: 20 amino acids. In germline, CDR1 is DFQATT, CDR2 SNEGSKA (reference sequence). V shed 0 bases, J shed 0 bases, and the junction held 18 bases outside the gene matches. The CDR3 coding sequence is TGCAGTGCTAGAGATGAAGGTGGTAGCGGGAGAGTGGGGAGCTCCTACGAGCAGTACTTC. It encodes CSARDEGGSGRVGSSYEQYF.

The V and J genes are TRBV20-1 and TRBJ2-5; perhaps TRBD1 as D (7 bases). V lost 7 bases and J lost 0, with 15 bases in between. This CDR3 comprises 14 residues. In germline, CDR1 is DFQATT, CDR2 SNEGSKA (reference sequence). The CDR3 sequence is CSVLRDSNQETQYF. CDR3 DNA: TGCAGTGTATTGCGGGACAGTAACCAAGAGACCCAGTACTTC.

In this sample, this clonotype turned up a few times. The V gene is TRBV20-1, the J gene TRBJ2-1; D is unresolved. Trimming removed 0 bases from V and 5 bases from J, with 5 bases in between. The germline V gene encodes CDR1 DFQATT and CDR2 SNEGSKA (reference sequence). This CDR3 spans 12 amino acids. The DNA for the CDR3 is TGCAGTGCTAGAGATCCCGACAATGAGCAGTTCTTC. Amino acid sequence: CSARDPDNEQFF.

This chain links TRBV7-8 with TRBJ2-5, with D maybe TRBD1 (5 bases). With the DNA end fitting TRBJ2-1 better, the J assignment may be wrong. The CDR3 spans 14 residues. Germline CDR1 is SGHVS and CDR2 is FQNEAQ. The CDR3 is CASSSIDSYNEQFF. CDR3 nucleotide sequence: TGTGCCAGCAGCTCAATCGACAGTTACAATGAGCAGTTCTTC.

The V gene is TRBV3-1, the J gene TRBJ2-5; D might be TRBD1 (6 bases). The end of the DNA aligns better with TRBJ2-7, so the J call may be wrong. Germline assignment: CDR1 LGHDT and CDR2 YNNKEL (reference sequence). This CDR3 is built from 12 residues. The CDR3 reads CASSYTGNEQYF. CDR3 bases: TGTGCCAGCAGCTACACAGGGAACGAGCAGTACTTC.

This clonotype was picked up a small number of times. The chain couples TRBV4-3 to TRBJ1-5; 10 bases agree with TRBD1. With V trimmed by 4 bases and J by 6 bases, 0 bases remained unmatched. The germline gives CDR1 LGHNA, CDR2 YSLEER. CDR3 length: 13 residues. CDR3 in amino acids: CASSRTGGQPQHF. The CDR3 DNA reads TGCGCCAGCAGCCGGACAGGGGGTCAGCCCCAGCATTTT.

The rearrangement joins TRBV20-1 to TRBJ2-3, with D unclear. Germline CDR1 and CDR2: DFQATT and SNEGSKA (reference sequence). This CDR3 is built from 12 residues. The V end lost 2 bases, the J end lost 4 bases, and 7 bases lay between the germline ends. CDR3 bases: TGCAGTGCTAGAAGGAGCGCAGATACGCAGTATTTT. Translating gives CSARRSADTQYF.

Note on this clonotype: The junction departs from germline at one end; a sequencing error may be responsible. This sequence joins TRBV7-8 and TRBJ1-5; D gene ambiguous. The CDR3 runs 16 residues. CDR1 is SGHVS and CDR2 is FQNEAQ in the germline V gene. CDR3 sequence: CASSLLRLDSNQPQHF. Written as DNA, the CDR3 is TGCGCCAGCAGCTTATTGCGGTTGGATAGCAATCAGCCCCAGCATTTT.

The genes are TRBV20-1 and TRBJ2-7; TRBD2 agrees at 11 bases. The V and J ends lost 3 bases and 2 bases, in that order; junction bases with no gene match: 6. This CDR3 has 15 amino acids. Germline V lookup: CDR1 DFQATT, CDR2 SNEGSKA (reference sequence). CDR3 nucleotides: TGCAGTGCTAGTATCCTAGCGGGGGGAGCCTACGAGCAGTACTTC. It is translated as CSASILAGGAYEQYF.

V and J are TRBV7-3 and TRBJ2-1; TRBD2 matches 10 bases. The CDR3 extends over 18 amino acids. Germline values: CDR1 SGHTA, CDR2 FQGTGA. The V segment lost 5 bases and the J segment 6 bases; nucleotides outside the gene matches: 16. The CDR3 coding sequence is TGTGCCAGCAGCCCTAGGGCTAGCGGGAGCGCCACGGTCAATGAGCAGTTCTTC. Protein product: CASSPRASGSATVNEQFF. The whole variable domain, remainder taken from reference TRBV7-3 and TRBJ2-1, is GAGVSQTPSNKVTEKGKYVELRCDPISGHTALYWYRQSLGQGPEFLIYFQGTGAADDSGLPNDRFFAVRPEGSVSTLKIQRTERGDSAVYLCASSPRASGSATVNEQFFGPGTRLTVL.

The J gene is TRBJ2-5, the V gene TRBV7-2; TRBD2 matches 10 bases. Matching the DNA end better, TRBJ2-1 makes the J call doubtful. The CDR3 has 13 residues. Looked up from germline, CDR1 is SGHTA and CDR2 is FQGNSA. The CDR3 is CASRGLAANEQFF. CDR3 coding DNA: TGTGCCAGCAGAGGACTAGCGGCGAATGAGCAGTTCTTC.

V is TRBV4-3 and J is TRBJ2-7, with a tentative D call TRBD1 (5 bases). The V end was cut by 5 bases, the J end by 0 bases, with 14 bases between. The CDR3 is 15 residues long. Germline CDR1 is LGHNA and CDR2 is YSLEER. The CDR3 here is CASSVSQVSSYEQYF. The DNA of the CDR3 is TGCGCCAGCAGCGTGTCACAGGTTAGCTCCTACGAGCAGTACTTC.

The CDR3 loop reads CASSRWVSDREDGYTF. Written as DNA, the CDR3 is TGTGCCAGCAGCCGTTGGGTCTCGGACAGGGAAGATGGCTACACCTTC. The chain is built from TRBV6-2 or TRBV6-3 and TRBJ1-2; 8 positions agree with TRBD1. CDR3 length: 16 residues. Trimming cost V 6 bases and J 6 bases; bases outside gene matches: 15. The germline gives CDR1 MNHEY, CDR2 SVGEGT.

Only a few counts were recorded for this clonotype. The V and J genes are TRBV12-3 or TRBV12-4 and TRBJ2-1, with TRBD1 matching 7 bases. The CDR3 runs to 14 residues. V gave up 5 bases and J gave up 2 bases; unmatched junction bases: 3. The CDR3 sequence: CASSNRGPYNEQFF. The CDR3 DNA follows: TGTGCCAGCAGTAACAGGGGACCCTACAATGAGCAGTTCTTC.

For this clonotype: The junction departs from the called germline gene at one end, perhaps through a read error. The J gene is TRBJ2-6, the V gene TRBV5-1, with a possible D match to TRBD1 (7 bases). Germline CDR1 is SGHRS and CDR2 is YFSETQ. The CDR3 runs 13 residues. DNA for the CDR3: TGCGCCAGCAGCGTGGAGGGGGCCAGCGTCCTGACTTTC. This encodes CASSVEGASVLTF.

The V call is TRBV5-1, the J call TRBJ2-3; 7 nucleotides align to TRBD1. The V segment lost 6 bases and the J segment 0 bases; nucleotides outside the gene matches: 4. Germline CDR1 and CDR2: SGHRS and YFSETQ. This CDR3 is 14 amino acids long. The CDR3 loop reads CASKTGASTDTQYF. DNA for the CDR3: TGCGCCAGCAAAACAGGGGCTAGCACAGATACGCAGTATTTT.

Worth noting for this clonotype: The germline gene is not matched at one end of the junction; a read error may be the cause. The chain links TRBV20-1 to TRBJ1-2; D remains unclear. Germline CDR1 and CDR2: DFQATT and SNEGSKA (reference sequence). This CDR3 is built from 14 residues. CDR3 DNA sequence: TGCAGTGCCGACATGGACGGAATTTTCTATGGCTATACCTTC. Its protein product is CSADMDGIFYGYTF.

Notes on this clonotype: An end of the junction does not agree with germline; a read error may underlie this. This CDR3 reads CASSLVAAERLFF. CDR3 sequence (DNA): TGTGCCAGCAGCTTGGTGGCAGCTGAAAGACTGTTTTTT. The chain uses TRBV7-2 and TRBJ1-4; no definite D call. This CDR3 is built from 13 residues. Germline-derived CDR1 and CDR2 are SGHTA and FQGNSA.